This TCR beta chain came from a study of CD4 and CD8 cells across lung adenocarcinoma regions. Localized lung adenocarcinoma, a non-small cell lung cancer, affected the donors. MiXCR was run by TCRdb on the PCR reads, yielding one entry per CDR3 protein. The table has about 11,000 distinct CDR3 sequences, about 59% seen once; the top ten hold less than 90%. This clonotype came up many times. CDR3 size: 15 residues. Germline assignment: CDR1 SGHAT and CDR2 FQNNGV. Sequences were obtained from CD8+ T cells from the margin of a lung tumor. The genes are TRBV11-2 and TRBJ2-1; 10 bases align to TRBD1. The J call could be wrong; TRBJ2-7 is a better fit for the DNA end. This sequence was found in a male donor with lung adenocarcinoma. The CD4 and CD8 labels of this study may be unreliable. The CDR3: CASRPDRGRIYEQYF. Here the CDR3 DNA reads TGTGCCAGCAGACCTGACAGGGGGCGAATCTACGAGCAGTACTTC.